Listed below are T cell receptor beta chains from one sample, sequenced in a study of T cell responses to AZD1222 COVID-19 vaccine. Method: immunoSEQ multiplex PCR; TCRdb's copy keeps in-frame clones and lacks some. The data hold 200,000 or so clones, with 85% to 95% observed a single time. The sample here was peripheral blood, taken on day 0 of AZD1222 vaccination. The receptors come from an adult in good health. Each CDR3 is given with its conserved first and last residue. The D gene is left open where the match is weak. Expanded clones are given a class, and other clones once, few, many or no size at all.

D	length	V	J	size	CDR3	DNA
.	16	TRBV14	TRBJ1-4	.	CASSQDLGGINEKLFF	TGTGCCAGCAGCCAAGATCTGGGGGGGATTAATGAAAAACTGTTTTTT
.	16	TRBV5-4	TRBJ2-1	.	CASSLEPQWSYNEQFF	TGTGCCAGCAGCCTAGAGCCGCAGTGGTCCTACAATGAGCAGTTCTTC
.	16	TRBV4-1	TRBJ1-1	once	CASSQRLQVGRTEAFF	TGCGCCAGCAGCCAAAGGTTGCAGGTTGGACGGACTGAAGCTTTCTTT
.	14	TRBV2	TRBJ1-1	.	CALNGGGLNTEAFF	TGTGCTTTGAATGGGGGAGGGCTAAACACTGAAGCTTTCTTT
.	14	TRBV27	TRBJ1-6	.	CASSSRYIGSPLHF	TGTGCCAGCAGTTCTCGTTATATCGGTTCACCCCTCCACTTT
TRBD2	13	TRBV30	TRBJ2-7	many	CAWWALAGNEQYF	TGTGCCTGGTGGGCTCTAGCGGGAAACGAGCAGTACTTC
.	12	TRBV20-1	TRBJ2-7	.	CSASGREYEQYF	TGCAGTGCTAGTGGGCGGGAATACGAGCAGTACTTC
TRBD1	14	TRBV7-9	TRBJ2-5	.	CASSFDRGLETQYF	TGTGCCAGCAGCTTCGACAGGGGGCTGGAGACCCAGTACTTC
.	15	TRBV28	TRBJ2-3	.	CASSFWGANTDTQYF	TGTGCCAGCAGTTTTTGGGGGGCTAACACAGATACGCAGTATTTT
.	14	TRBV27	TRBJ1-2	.	CASRTAWSEDGYTF	TGTGCCAGCAGGACAGCGTGGTCCGAAGATGGCTACACCTTC
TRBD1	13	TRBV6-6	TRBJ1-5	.	CASKDRELQPQHF	TGTGCCAGCAAGGACAGGGAGCTTCAGCCCCAGCATTTT
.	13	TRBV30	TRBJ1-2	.	CAWSVGSRDGYTF	TGTGCCTGGAGTGTAGGTAGCAGGGATGGCTACACCTTC
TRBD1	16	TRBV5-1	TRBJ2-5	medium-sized	CASSLWGQGRQETQYF	TGCGCCAGCAGCTTGTGGGGACAGGGTCGGCAAGAGACCCAGTACTTC
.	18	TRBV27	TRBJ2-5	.	CASSRKDPRGPGGETQYF	TGTGCCAGCAGCCGAAAAGATCCCAGGGGTCCGGGGGGAGAGACCCAGTACTTC
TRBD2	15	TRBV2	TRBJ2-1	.	CASQWASGMENEQFF	TGTGCCAGCCAATGGGCTAGCGGGATGGAGAATGAGCAGTTCTTC
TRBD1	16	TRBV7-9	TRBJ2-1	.	CASSYHRGLQNNEQFF	TGTGCCAGCAGTTACCACAGGGGGCTCCAAAACAATGAGCAGTTCTTC
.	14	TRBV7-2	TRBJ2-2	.	CASSQRAATGELFF	TGTGCCAGCAGCCAAAGGGCGGCCACCGGGGAGCTGTTTTTT
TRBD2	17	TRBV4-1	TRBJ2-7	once	CASSQEPQAGGFHEQYF	TGCGCCAGCAGCCAAGAGCCACAAGCGGGAGGGTTCCACGAGCAGTACTTC
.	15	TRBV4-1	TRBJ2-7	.	CASSSEPSGSYEQYF	TGCGCCAGCAGCTCGGAGCCGAGCGGATCCTACGAGCAGTACTTC
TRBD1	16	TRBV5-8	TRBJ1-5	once	CASSLGARGGNQPQHF	TGTGCCAGCAGCTTGGGTGCCAGGGGGGGCAATCAGCCCCAGCATTTT
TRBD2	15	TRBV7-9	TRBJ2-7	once	CASSLEAGGMYEQYF	TGTGCCAGCAGCTTAGAGGCGGGAGGGATGTACGAGCAGTACTTC
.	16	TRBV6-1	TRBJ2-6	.	CASSDYRETGANVLTF	TGTGCCAGCAGTGATTACAGGGAGACTGGGGCCAACGTCCTGACTTTC
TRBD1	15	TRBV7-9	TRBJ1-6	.	CASSWRGPDRGSLHF	TGTGCCAGCAGCTGGCGGGGCCCTGACAGGGGATCCCTCCACTTT
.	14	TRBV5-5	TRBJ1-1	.	CASSLRGTNTEAFF	TGTGCCAGCAGCTTGAGGGGAACAAACACTGAAGCTTTCTTT
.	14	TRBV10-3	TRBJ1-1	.	CAISEIGRRGEAFF	TGTGCCATCAGTGAGATCGGACGGAGAGGTGAAGCTTTCTTT
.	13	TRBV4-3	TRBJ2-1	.	CASSQDVLNEQFF	TGCGCCAGCAGCCAAGATGTCCTCAATGAGCAGTTCTTC
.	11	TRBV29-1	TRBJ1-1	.	CSVEVTAEAFF	TGCAGCGTTGAAGTGACAGCTGAAGCTTTCTTT
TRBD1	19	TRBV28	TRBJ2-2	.	CASRPGGIGQGANTGELFF	TGTGCCAGCAGGCCCGGGGGGATCGGACAGGGGGCGAACACCGGGGAGCTGTTTTTT
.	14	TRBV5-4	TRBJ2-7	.	CASSLLLRPYEQYF	TGTGCCAGCAGCTTGTTACTCCGCCCCTACGAGCAGTACTTC
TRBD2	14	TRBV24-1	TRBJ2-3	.	CATSWGGNTDTQYF	TGTGCCACCAGTTGGGGGGGGAACACAGATACGCAGTATTTT
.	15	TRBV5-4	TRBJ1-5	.	CASSIGGQGYQPQHF	TGTGCCAGCAGCATTGGGGGCCAGGGTTATCAGCCCCAGCATTTT
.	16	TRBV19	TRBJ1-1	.	CASSMGFGLLNTEAFF	TGTGCCAGTAGTATGGGCTTCGGGCTCCTGAACACTGAAGCTTTCTTT
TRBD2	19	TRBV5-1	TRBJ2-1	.	CASSLEGPRLAGGSNEQFF	TGCGCCAGCAGCTTGGAGGGACCCCGACTAGCGGGAGGGTCCAATGAGCAGTTCTTC
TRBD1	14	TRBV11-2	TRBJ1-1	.	CASRGQGFWTEAFF	TGTGCCAGCCGGGGACAGGGTTTTTGGACTGAAGCTTTCTTT
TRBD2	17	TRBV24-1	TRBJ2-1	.	CATSDSGTSGSQNEQFF	TGTGCCACCAGTGACTCCGGGACTAGCGGGAGTCAGAATGAGCAGTTCTTC
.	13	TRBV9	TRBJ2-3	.	CASSGGRTDTQYF	TGTGCCAGCAGCGGAGGGCGCACAGATACGCAGTATTTT
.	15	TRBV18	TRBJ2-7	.	CASSPGSVSRYEQYF	TGTGCCAGCTCACCAGGCTCTGTTTCTCGCTACGAGCAGTACTTC
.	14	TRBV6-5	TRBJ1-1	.	CASTQGSGTTEAFF	TGTGCCAGCACCCAGGGGTCCGGGACCACTGAAGCTTTCTTT
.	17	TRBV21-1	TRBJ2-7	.	CASSQAQGGQGIREQYF	TGTGCCAGCAGCCAAGCCCAAGGAGGACAGGGTATCCGAGAGCAGTACTTC
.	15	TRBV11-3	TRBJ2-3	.	CASSLRGRSTDTQYF	TGTGCCAGCAGCTTAAGGGGCAGGAGCACAGATACGCAGTATTTT
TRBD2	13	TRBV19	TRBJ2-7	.	CASRASGSYEQYF	TGTGCCAGTAGGGCTAGCGGGAGTTACGAGCAGTACTTC
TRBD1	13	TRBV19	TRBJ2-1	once	CASNRGSYNEQFF	TGTGCCAGTAACAGGGGCTCCTACAATGAGCAGTTCTTC
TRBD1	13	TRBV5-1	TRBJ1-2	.	CASSRSQGDGYTF	TGCGCCAGCAGCCGCAGCCAGGGGGACGGCTACACCTTC
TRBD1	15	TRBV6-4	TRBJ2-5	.	CASSDRGQGQETQYF	TGTGCCAGCAGTGACAGGGGACAGGGACAAGAGACCCAGTACTTC
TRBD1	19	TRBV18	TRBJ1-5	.	CASSPPLGQGGYSNQPQHF	TGTGCCAGCTCACCACCGCTGGGACAGGGAGGCTATAGCAATCAGCCCCAGCATTTT
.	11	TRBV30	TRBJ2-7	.	CAWSGGGEQYF	TGTGCCTGGAGCGGAGGTGGGGAGCAGTACTTC
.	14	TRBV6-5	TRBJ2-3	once	CASSYGQQQDTQYF	TGTGCCAGCAGTTACGGGCAGCAGCAAGATACGCAGTATTTT
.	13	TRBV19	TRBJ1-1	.	CASTHGRNTEAFF	TGTGCCAGTACCCACGGCAGGAACACTGAAGCTTTCTTT